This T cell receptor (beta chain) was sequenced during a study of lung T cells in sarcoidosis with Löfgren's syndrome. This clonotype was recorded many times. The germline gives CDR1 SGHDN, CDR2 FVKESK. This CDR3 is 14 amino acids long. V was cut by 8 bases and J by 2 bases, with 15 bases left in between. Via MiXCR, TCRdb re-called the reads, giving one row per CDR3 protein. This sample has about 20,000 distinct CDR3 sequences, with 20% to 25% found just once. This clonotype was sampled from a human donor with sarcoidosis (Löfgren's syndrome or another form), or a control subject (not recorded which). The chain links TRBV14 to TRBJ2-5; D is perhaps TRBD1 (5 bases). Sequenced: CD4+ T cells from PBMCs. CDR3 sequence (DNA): TGTGCCAGCCCTCACTTTGACAGACAAGAGACCCAGTACTTC. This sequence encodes CASPHFDRQETQYF. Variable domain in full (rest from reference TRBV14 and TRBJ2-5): EAGVTQFPSHSVIEKGQTVTLRCDPISGHDNLYWYRRVMGKEIKFLLHFVKESKQDESGMPNNRFLAERTGGTYSTLKVQPAELEDSGVYFCASPHFDRQETQYFGPGTRLLVL.